This passage covers 23 T cell receptor beta chains from one sample sequenced in a study of blood T cells in healthy people across ages. PCR was performed a second time for roughly 7 to 12 cycles using a sample-barcoded 5' primer and a J-beta primer mix. TCRdb redid the calling of the 5' RACE reads with MiXCR, one entry per CDR3 protein. The table has about 590,000 distinct CDR3 sequences, under 30% seen once. Sequencing was performed on blood. The source is a woman at least 80 years old in good health.

As regards this clonotype: A much larger clonotype is one base distant, so this may be a read error. The rearrangement links TRBV5-1 to TRBJ2-1; possible D gene TRBD2, 5 bases. Germline lookup yields CDR1 SGHRS and CDR2 YFSETQ. The CDR3 spans 14 residues. Deletions cut 4 bases from V and 3 bases from J, with 11 bases between. CDR3 in amino acids: CASSRAGDYNEQFF. As DNA, the CDR3 is TGCGCCAGCAGCAGGGCGGGCGACTACAATGAGCAGTTCTTC.

At least ten counts were recorded for this clonotype. The V and J genes are TRBV27 and TRBJ2-7, with TRBD2 as a possible D gene (7 bases). Germline CDR1 reads MNHEY; CDR2 reads SMNVEV (reference sequence). This CDR3 is 14 amino acids long. The ends were cut back, 1 base at V and 5 bases at J, with 12 bases in the middle. The CDR3 sequence is CASSLYRGANEQYF. In nucleotides, the CDR3 is TGTGCCAGCAGTTTATATCGGGGGGCCAACGAGCAGTACTTC.

As concerns this clonotype: A much larger clone lies one base from this, so it may be a read error. The rearrangement links TRBV5-1 to TRBJ2-5; the D gene is possibly TRBD2 (6 bases). In germline, CDR1 is SGHRS, CDR2 YFSETQ. The CDR3 covers 13 residues. V shed 4 bases and J shed 3 bases, with 10 bases lying between them. As DNA, the CDR3 is TGCGCCAGCAGCCTACGGAGGGAAGAGACCCAGTACTTC. This translates into CASSLRREETQYF. Combining the CDR3 with reference TRBV5-1 and TRBJ2-5 gives the whole variable domain KAGVTQTPRYLIKTRGQQVTLSCSPISGHRSVSWYQQTPGQGLQFLFEYFSETQRNKGNFPGRFSGRQFSNSRSEMNVSTLELGDSALYLCASSLRREETQYFGPGTRLLVL.

The sample holds many counts of this clonotype. The rearrangement uses TRBV5-5 and TRBJ2-5; D ambiguous. This CDR3 has 13 residues. Germline V lookup: CDR1 SGHKS, CDR2 YYEKEE (reference sequence). V lost 3 bases and J 5 bases, leaving 11 bases between the germline ends. CDR3: CASSSIDQETQYF. CDR3 nucleotides: TGTGCCAGCAGCTCTATAGATCAGGAGACCCAGTACTTC.

This chain joins TRBV5-6 and TRBJ1-5, with no clear D. This CDR3 is built from 16 residues. The V end was cut by 0 bases, the J end by 4 bases, with 14 bases between. Per germline, CDR1 SGHDT and CDR2 YYEEEE. CDR3 protein: CASSLAGTPVNQPQHF. CDR3 nucleotide sequence: TGTGCCAGCAGCTTGGCTGGAACTCCCGTTAATCAGCCCCAGCATTTT. Full variable domain (missing parts from reference TRBV5-6 and TRBJ1-5): DAGVTQSPTHLIKTRGQQVTLRCSPKSGHDTVSWYQQALGQGPQFIFQYYEEEERQRGNFPDRFSGHQFPNYSSELNVNALLLGDSALYLCASSLAGTPVNQPQHFGDGTRLSIL.

This clonotype was observed once. The rearrangement uses TRBV20-1 and TRBJ2-3, with D unclear. CDR1 DFQATT and CDR2 SNEGSKA come from the germline V gene (reference sequence). Trimming cost V 4 bases and J 1 base, with 9 bases left between them. The CDR3 is made up of 13 amino acids. The CDR3 loop is CSAILTGTDTQYF. The CDR3 DNA sequence: TGCAGTGCTATTTTAACCGGCACAGATACGCAGTATTTT.

In the case of this clonotype: A much larger clonotype is one base distant, so this may be a read error. The chain has TRBV7-3 and TRBJ2-1; D gene unclear. The CDR3 has 13 amino acids. Germline assignment: CDR1 SGHTA and CDR2 FQGTGA. CDR3 DNA: TGTGCCAGCAGCTCCGCCGGATACAGTGAGCAGTTCTTC. Residues: CASSSAGYSEQFF.

The rearrangement links TRBV27 to TRBJ2-1; TRBD1 is a possible D gene (6 bases). This CDR3 has 11 residues. The V gene lost 4 bases and the J gene lost 14 bases, with 12 bases spanning the gap. Germline V gene data show CDR1 as MNHEY and CDR2 as SMNVEV (reference sequence). Here the CDR3 reads CASSSDRYEFF. In DNA, the CDR3 is TGTGCCAGCAGTTCCGACAGGTACGAGTTCTTC.

This clonotype showed up many times. The CDR3 sequence: CASSLGGAGGGWETQYF. DNA for the CDR3: TGTGCCAGCAGCTTAGGGGGGGCAGGGGGCGGATGGGAGACCCAGTACTTC. This sequence joins TRBV7-8 and TRBJ2-5; 8 positions match TRBD1. Germline V gene sequence: CDR1 SGHVS, CDR2 FQNEAQ. The CDR3 length is 17 residues. Germline trimming cut 1 base from V and 5 bases from J; bases unmatched to any gene: 12.

The chain is built from TRBV10-3 and TRBJ1-2; TRBD1 might be the D (6 bases). Germline CDR1 ENHRY, CDR2 SYGVKD. The germline V and J ends were trimmed by 6 bases and 1 base, with 12 bases remaining between them. This CDR3 has 14 residues. CDR3 nucleotide sequence: TGTGCCATCAGATGGACAGTCGATAACTATGGCTACACCTTC. Its translation is CAIRWTVDNYGYTF.

At least ten counts were recorded for this clonotype. This may stem from a read error, because a much larger clone lies one nucleotide away. The chain combines TRBV6-1 with TRBJ2-7; 9 nucleotides align to TRBD2. V lost 6 bases, J lost 7 bases, and 13 bases stayed unmatched. The CDR3 extends over 15 amino acids. Germline V gives CDR1 MNHNS, CDR2 SASEGT. The CDR3 nucleotides read TGTGCCAGCAGGGCAAGCGGGGGGTTCAAAAATGAGCAGTACTTC. Its translation: CASRASGGFKNEQYF.

This clonotype was detected ten times or more. This sequence joins TRBV4-2 and TRBJ2-5, with D perhaps matching TRBD2 (5 bases). CDR3 length equals 16 residues. CDR1 LGHNA and CDR2 YNFKEQ come from the germline V gene. The V gene lost 1 base and the J gene lost 1 base, with 13 bases spanning the gap. The CDR3 nucleotides read TGTGCCAGCAGCCAAGCACTGGGAGACTTCCAAGAGACCCAGTACTTC. This encodes CASSQALGDFQETQYF.

This clonotype was observed many times. The chain carries TRBV5-8 and TRBJ2-3, with D perhaps assigned TRBD1 or TRBD2 (6 bases each). CDR1 and CDR2 (germline): SGHTS, YDEGEE. The V end lost 4 bases, the J end lost 0 bases, and 15 bases lay between the germline ends. The CDR3 runs 16 residues. The CDR3 sequence is CASSPEGGTSTDTQYF. Written as DNA, the CDR3 is TGTGCCAGCAGCCCGGAGGGGGGCACTAGCACAGATACGCAGTATTTT.

The chain has TRBV6-6 and TRBJ1-6; 9 bases are a match to TRBD1. With V trimmed by 6 bases and J by 7 bases, 10 bases remained unmatched. Per the germline V gene, CDR1 is MNHNY and CDR2 is SVGAGI (reference sequence). CDR3 length equals 16 residues. This CDR3 is CASSYAGQGPNSPLHF. The CDR3 DNA reads as TGTGCCAGCAGCTACGCCGGACAGGGGCCCAATTCACCCCTCCACTTT.

This chain's CDR3 is CASSVGVGGPRTGELFF. CDR3 DNA: TGTGCCAGCAGCGTAGGGGTAGGTGGGCCCCGGACGGGGGAGCTGTTTTTT. The V call is TRBV9, the J call TRBJ2-2; D ambiguous. V was trimmed by 0 bases and J by 8 bases, leaving 20 bases between them. Germline assignment: CDR1 SGDLS and CDR2 YYNGEE. The CDR3 runs to 17 residues.

This clonotype appeared a few times. The chain is built from TRBV5-1 and TRBJ1-1, with 7 bases matching TRBD1. The ends lost 1 base at V and 4 bases at J; junction bases unmatched: 4. Germline lookup yields CDR1 SGHRS and CDR2 YFSETQ. The CDR3 totals 14 residues. The CDR3 DNA reads as TGCGCCAGCAGCTTGACAGGGGCAGTCACTGAAGCTTTCTTT. It yields the protein CASSLTGAVTEAFF.

This clonotype was observed at least ten times. The J gene is TRBJ1-5, the V gene TRBV9; maybe TRBD1 (5 bases). The CDR3 is 15 amino acids. Germline V gene sequence: CDR1 SGDLS, CDR2 YYNGEE. V lost 4 bases and J lost 3, with 14 bases in between. CDR3 bases: TGTGCCAGCAGCCCCATGTCGGGGGACAATCAGCCCCAGCATTTT. Its translation: CASSPMSGDNQPQHF. The full variable domain, in which reference TRBV9 and TRBJ1-5 provide the parts outside the CDR3, is DSGVTQTPKHLITATGQRVTLRCSPRSGDLSVYWYQQSLDQGLQFLIQYYNGEERAKGNILERFSAQQFPDLHSELNLSSLELGDSALYFCASSPMSGDNQPQHFGDGTRLSIL.

The rearrangement uses TRBV20-1 and TRBJ2-1; D perhaps matches TRBD2 (6 bases). CDR3 size: 15 residues. V lost 1 base, J lost 7 bases, and 17 bases lay in between. Per germline, CDR1 DFQATT and CDR2 SNEGSKA (reference sequence). The CDR3 nucleotides read TGCAGTGCTAGAGGGGGGACCGCCGGGAGAAATGAGCAGTTCTTC. Its translation: CSARGGTAGRNEQFF.

The chain recombines TRBV6-5 with TRBJ1-3; unclear D gene. This CDR3 has 14 residues. V gave up 6 bases and J gave up 3 bases, with 12 bases separating them. Germline-derived CDR1 and CDR2 are MNHEY and SVGAGI. The CDR3 sequence is CASSPGILGNTIYF. CDR3 in DNA: TGTGCCAGCAGCCCCGGGATTCTTGGAAACACCATATATTTT.

Points on this clonotype: One junction end disagrees with the germline gene, perhaps due to a read error. V and J are TRBV20-1 and TRBJ2-3, with D uncertain. CDR1 is DFQATT, CDR2 SNEGSKA, per germline (reference sequence). This CDR3 region has 12 residues. The CDR3 protein is CGARSSTDTQYF. In nucleotides, the CDR3 is TGCGGTGCTAGAAGCAGCACAGATACGCAGTATTTT.

The chain employs TRBV28 and TRBJ1-5, with D possibly matching TRBD1 (5 bases). Germline values: CDR1 MDHEN, CDR2 SYDVKM. With 1 base removed from V and 5 bases from J, the gap between germline ends came to 12 bases. The CDR3 runs 15 residues. This CDR3 reads CASSLFAGFYQPQHF. CDR3 nucleotide sequence: TGTGCCAGCAGTTTATTTGCAGGGTTCTATCAGCCCCAGCATTTT.

The J gene is TRBJ2-3, the V gene TRBV5-6; tentatively, D is TRBD1 (5 bases). This CDR3 spans 14 amino acids. Germline loops: CDR1 SGHDT, CDR2 YYEEEE. V was cut by 3 bases and J by 0 bases, with 8 bases left in between. CDR3 DNA sequence: TGTGCCAGCAGCTGGGGCCGGAGCACAGATACGCAGTATTTT. Protein product: CASSWGRSTDTQYF.

As to this clonotype: The junction departs from germline at one end; a sequencing error may be responsible. The rearrangement uses TRBV12-3 or TRBV12-4 and TRBJ2-2; D possibly corresponds to TRBD2 (5 bases). This CDR3 comprises 15 residues. The CDR3 here is CASSLDRTNTGERFF. The CDR3 bases are TGTGCCAGCAGTTTAGACAGAACGAACACCGGGGAGCGGTTTTTT.